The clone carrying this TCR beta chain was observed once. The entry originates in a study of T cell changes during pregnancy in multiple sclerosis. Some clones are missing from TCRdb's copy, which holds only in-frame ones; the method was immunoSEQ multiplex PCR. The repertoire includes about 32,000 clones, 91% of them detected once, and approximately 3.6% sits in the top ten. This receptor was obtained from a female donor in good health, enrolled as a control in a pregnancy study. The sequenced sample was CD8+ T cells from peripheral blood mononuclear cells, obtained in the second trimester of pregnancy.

The CDR3 nucleotides read TGTGCCAGCAGCCCTAGACTAGCGGGGGGGCCAGATACGCAGTATTTT. It yields the protein CASSPRLAGGPDTQYF. The gene calls are TRBV5-6 and TRBJ2-3; 14 bases fit TRBD2. CDR3 length equals 16 residues. Per the germline V gene, CDR1 is SGHDT and CDR2 is YYEEEE. Trimming removed 4 bases from V and 4 bases from J; junction bases left unmatched: 5.